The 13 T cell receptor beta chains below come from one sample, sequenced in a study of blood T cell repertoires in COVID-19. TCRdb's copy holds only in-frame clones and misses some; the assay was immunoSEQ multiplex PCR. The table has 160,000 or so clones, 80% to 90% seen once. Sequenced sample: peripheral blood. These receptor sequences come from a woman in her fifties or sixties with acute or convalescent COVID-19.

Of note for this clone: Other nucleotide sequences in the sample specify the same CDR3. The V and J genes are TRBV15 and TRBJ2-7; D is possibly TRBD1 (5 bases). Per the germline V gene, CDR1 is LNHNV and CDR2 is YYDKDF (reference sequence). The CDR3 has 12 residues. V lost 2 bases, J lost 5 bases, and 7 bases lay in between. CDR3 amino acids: CATSRPRDEQYF. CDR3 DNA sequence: TGTGCCACCAGCAGACCCAGGGACGAGCAGTACTTC.

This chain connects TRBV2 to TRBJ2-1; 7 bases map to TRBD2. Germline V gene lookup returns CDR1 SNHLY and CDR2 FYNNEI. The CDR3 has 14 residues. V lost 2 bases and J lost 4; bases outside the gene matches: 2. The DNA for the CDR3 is TGTGCCAGCAGTGAAACTAGCGCATACAATGAGCAGTTCTTC. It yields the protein CASSETSAYNEQFF.

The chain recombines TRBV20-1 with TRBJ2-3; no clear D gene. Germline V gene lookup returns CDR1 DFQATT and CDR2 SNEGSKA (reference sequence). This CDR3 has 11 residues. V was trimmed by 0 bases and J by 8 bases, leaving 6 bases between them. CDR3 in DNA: TGCAGTGCTAGAGATCTGTCTACGCAGTATTTT. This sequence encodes CSARDLSTQYF.

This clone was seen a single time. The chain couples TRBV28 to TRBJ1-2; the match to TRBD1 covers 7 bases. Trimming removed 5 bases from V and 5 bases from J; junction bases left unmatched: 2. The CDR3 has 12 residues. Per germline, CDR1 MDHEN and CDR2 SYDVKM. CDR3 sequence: CASSQGVYGYTF. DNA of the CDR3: TGTGCCAGCAGTCAGGGGGTATATGGCTACACCTTC.

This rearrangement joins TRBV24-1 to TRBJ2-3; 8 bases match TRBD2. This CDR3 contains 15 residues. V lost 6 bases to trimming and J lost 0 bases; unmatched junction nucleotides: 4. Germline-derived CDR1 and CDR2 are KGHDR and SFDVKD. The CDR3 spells CATSPSGSSTDTQYF. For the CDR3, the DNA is TGTGCCACCAGTCCCAGCGGGAGTAGCACAGATACGCAGTATTTT.

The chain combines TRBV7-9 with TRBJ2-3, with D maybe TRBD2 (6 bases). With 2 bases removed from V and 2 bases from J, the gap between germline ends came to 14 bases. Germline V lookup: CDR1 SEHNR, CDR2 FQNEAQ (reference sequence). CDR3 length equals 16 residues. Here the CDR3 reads CASSLSVRGTTDTQYF. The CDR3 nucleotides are TGTGCCAGCAGCTTATCGGTTCGGGGGACCACAGATACGCAGTATTTT.

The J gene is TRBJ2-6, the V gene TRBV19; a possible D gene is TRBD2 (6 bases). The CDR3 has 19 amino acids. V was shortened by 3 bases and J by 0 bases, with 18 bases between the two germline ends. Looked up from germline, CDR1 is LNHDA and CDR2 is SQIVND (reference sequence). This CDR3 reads CASSMGAGRGLSGANVLTF. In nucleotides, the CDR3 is TGTGCCAGTAGTATGGGAGCGGGTAGGGGACTCTCTGGGGCCAACGTCCTGACTTTC.

CDR3 protein: CAISPGQDETQYF. In DNA, the CDR3 is TGTGCCATCAGCCCAGGACAGGATGAGACCCAGTACTTC. This sequence joins TRBV10-3 and TRBJ2-5, with 7 bases lining up with TRBD1. V lost 6 bases and J lost 5; bases outside the gene matches: 6. Germline values: CDR1 ENHRY, CDR2 SYGVKD. This CDR3 is built from 13 residues.

DNA of the CDR3: TGTGCCAGCAGTTCGGCAGGGGTCGCACCCCTCCACTTT. This translates into CASSSAGVAPLHF. The V and J genes are TRBV6-5 and TRBJ1-6, with D maybe TRBD1 (6 bases). This CDR3 spans 13 amino acids. V lost 4 bases to trimming and J lost 11 bases, with 12 bases between them. Germline assignment: CDR1 MNHEY and CDR2 SVGAGI.

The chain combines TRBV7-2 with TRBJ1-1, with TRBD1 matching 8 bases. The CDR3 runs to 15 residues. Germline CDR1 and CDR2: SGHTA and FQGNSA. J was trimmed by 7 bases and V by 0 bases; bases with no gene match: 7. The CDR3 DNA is TGTGCCAGCAGCTTAGCGACAGGGGCGGTGGATGAAGCTTTCTTT. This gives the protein CASSLATGAVDEAFF.

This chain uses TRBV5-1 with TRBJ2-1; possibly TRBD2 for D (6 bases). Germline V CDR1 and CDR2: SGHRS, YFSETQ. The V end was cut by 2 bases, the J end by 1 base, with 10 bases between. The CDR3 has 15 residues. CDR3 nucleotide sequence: TGCGCCAGCAGCTTAGGGGCGGGGTCCTACAATGAGCAGTTCTTC. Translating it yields CASSLGAGSYNEQFF.

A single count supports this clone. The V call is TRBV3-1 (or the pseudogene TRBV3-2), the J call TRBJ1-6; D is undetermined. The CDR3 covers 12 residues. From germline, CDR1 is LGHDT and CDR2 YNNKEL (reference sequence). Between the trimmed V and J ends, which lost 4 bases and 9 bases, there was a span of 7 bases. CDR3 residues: CASSPPFSPLHF. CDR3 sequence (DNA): TGTGCCAGCAGCCCTCCCTTTTCACCCCTCCACTTT.

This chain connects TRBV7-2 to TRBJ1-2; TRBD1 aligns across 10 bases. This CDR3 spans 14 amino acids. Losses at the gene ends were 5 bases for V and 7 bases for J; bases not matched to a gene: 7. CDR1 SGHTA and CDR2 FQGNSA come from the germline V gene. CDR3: CASSRDRGQGGYTF. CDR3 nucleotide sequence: TGTGCCAGCAGCCGTGACAGGGGGCAGGGTGGCTACACCTTC.